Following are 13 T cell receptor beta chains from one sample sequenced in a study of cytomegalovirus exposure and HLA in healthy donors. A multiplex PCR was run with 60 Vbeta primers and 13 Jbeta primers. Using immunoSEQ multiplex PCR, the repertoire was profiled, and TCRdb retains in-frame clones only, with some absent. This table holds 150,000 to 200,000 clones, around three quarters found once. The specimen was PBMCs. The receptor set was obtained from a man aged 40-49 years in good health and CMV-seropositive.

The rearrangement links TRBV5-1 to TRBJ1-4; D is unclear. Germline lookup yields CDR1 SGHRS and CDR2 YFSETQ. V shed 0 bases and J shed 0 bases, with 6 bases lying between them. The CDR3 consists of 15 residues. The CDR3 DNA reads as TGCGCCAGCAGCTTGGTGGCAGCAACTAATGAAAAACTGTTTTTT. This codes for CASSLVAATNEKLFF.

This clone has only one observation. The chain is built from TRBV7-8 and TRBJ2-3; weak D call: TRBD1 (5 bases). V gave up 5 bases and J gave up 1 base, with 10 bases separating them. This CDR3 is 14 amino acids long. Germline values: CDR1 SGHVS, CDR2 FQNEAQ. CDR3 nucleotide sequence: TGTGCCAGCAGCCTGGCGACAGGCACAGATACGCAGTATTTT. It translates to CASSLATGTDTQYF.

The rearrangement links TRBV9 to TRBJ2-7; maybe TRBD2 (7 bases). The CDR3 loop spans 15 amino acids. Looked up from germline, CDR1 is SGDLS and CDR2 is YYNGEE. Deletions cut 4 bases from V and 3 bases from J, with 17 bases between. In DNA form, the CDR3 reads TGTGCCAGCAGCATAGGGGGGGAAGGAAGCTACGAGCAGTACTTC. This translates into CASSIGGEGSYEQYF.

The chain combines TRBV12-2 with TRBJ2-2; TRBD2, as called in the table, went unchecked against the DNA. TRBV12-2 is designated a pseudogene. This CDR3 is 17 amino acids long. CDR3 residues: CASRPITRGGNTGELFF. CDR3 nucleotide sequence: TGTGCAAGTCGCCCCATCACGCGGGGGGGAAACACCGGGGAGCTGTTTTTT.

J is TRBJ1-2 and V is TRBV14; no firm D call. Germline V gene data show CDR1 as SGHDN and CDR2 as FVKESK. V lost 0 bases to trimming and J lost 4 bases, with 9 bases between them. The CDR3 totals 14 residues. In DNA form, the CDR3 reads TGTGCCAGCAGCCAAGATGAAACAGTCTATGGCTACACCTTC. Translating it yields CASSQDETVYGYTF.

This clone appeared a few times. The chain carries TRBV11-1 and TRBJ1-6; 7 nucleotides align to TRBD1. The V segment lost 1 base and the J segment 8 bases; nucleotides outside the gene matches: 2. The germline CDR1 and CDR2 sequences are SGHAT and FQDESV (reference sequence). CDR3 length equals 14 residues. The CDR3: CASSLEQGYSPLHF. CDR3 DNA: TGTGCCAGCAGCTTAGAACAGGGGTATTCACCCCTCCACTTT.

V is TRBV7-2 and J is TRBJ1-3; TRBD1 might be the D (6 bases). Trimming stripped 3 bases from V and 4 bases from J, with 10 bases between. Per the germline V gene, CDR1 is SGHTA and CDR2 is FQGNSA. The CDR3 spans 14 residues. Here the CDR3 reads CASSLGAGGNTIYF. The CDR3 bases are TGTGCCAGCAGCTTGGGGGCTGGCGGAAACACCATATATTTT.

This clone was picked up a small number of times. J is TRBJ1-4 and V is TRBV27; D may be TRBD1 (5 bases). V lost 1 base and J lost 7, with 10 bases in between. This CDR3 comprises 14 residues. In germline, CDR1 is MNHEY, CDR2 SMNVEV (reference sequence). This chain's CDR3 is CASSLFGGGEKLFF. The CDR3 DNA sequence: TGTGCCAGCAGTTTATTTGGGGGGGGTGAAAAACTGTTTTTT. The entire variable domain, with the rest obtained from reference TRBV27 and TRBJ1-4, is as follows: EAQVTQNPRYLITVTGKKLTVTCSQNMNHEYMSWYRQDPGLGLRQIYYSMNVEVTDKGDVPEGYKVSRKEKRNFPLILESPSPNQTSLYFCASSLFGGGEKLFFGSGTQLSVL.

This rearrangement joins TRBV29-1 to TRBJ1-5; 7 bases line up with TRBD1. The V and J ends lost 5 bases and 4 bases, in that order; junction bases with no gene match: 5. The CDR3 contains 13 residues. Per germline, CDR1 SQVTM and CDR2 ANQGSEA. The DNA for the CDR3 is TGCAGCGTTATGACAGGGATGAATCAGCCCCAGCATTTT. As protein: CSVMTGMNQPQHF.

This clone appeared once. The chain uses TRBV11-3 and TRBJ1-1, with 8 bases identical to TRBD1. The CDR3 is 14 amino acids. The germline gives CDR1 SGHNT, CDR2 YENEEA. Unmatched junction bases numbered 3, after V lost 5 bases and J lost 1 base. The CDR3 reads CASSPGTGNTEAFF. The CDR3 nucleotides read TGTGCCAGCAGCCCGGGGACAGGGAACACTGAAGCTTTCTTT.

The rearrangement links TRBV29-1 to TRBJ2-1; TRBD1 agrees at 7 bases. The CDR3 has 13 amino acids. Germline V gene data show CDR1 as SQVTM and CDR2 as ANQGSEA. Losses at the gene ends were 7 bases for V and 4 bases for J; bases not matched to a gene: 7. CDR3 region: CSAATGNYNEQFF. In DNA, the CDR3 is TGCAGCGCAGCGACAGGGAATTACAATGAGCAGTTCTTC.

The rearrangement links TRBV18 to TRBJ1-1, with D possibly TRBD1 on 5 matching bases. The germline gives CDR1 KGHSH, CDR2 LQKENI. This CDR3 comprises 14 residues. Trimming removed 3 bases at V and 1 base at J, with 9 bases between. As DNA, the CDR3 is TGTGCCAGCTCACCGGAAAGGGGGAACACTGAAGCTTTCTTT. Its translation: CASSPERGNTEAFF.

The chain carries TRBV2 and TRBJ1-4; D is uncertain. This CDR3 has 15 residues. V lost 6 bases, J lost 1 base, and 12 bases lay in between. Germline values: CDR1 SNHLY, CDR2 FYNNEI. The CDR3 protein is CASSTEAVTNEKLFF. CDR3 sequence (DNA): TGTGCCAGCAGCACCGAGGCGGTAACTAATGAAAAACTGTTTTTT.